There are a few counts of the clone carrying this TCR beta chain. The entry originates in a study of blood T cell repertoires in COVID-19. V lost 5 bases and J lost 5; bases outside the gene matches: 5. The CDR3 has 15 residues. Germline-derived CDR1 and CDR2 are SGHVS and FQNEAQ. The data were produced by immunoSEQ multiplex PCR, yet TCRdb's version contains in-frame clones alone and is incomplete. The sample contains approximately 140,000 clones, almost 85% of which appear only once. This receptor was taken from a man aged 40-50 years with acute COVID-19. The sequenced sample consisted of PBMCs or T cells enriched from blood (not recorded which). The chain employs TRBV7-8 and TRBJ2-7; 14 bases agree with TRBD2. The CDR3 protein is CASSPGTSGSHEQYF. The CDR3 DNA reads as TGTGCCAGCAGCCCCGGGACTAGCGGGAGCCACGAGCAGTACTTC.